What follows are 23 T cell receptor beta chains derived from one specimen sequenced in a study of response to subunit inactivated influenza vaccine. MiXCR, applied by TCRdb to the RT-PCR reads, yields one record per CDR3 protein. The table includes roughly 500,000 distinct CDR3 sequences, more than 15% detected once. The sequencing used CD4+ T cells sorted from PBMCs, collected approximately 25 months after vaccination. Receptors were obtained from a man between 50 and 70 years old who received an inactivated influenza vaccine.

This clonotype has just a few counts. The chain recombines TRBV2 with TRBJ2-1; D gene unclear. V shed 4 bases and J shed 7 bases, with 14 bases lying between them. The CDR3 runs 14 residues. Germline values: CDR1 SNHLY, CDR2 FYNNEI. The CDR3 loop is CASSAVVGSNEQFF. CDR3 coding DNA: TGTGCCAGCAGTGCCGTTGTGGGGTCTAATGAGCAGTTCTTC.

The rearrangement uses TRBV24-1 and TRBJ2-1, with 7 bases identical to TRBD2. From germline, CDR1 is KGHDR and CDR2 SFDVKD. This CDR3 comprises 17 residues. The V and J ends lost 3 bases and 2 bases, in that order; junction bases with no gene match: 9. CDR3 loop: CATSDALGGGPYNEQFF. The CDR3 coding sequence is TGTGCCACCAGTGATGCCTTGGGGGGGGGACCCTACAATGAGCAGTTCTTC.

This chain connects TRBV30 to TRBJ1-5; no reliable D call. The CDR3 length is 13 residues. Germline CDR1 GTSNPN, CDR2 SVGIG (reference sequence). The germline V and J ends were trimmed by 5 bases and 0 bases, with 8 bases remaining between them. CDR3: CAWGGNSNQPQHF. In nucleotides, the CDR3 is TGTGCCTGGGGAGGAAATAGCAATCAGCCCCAGCATTTT.

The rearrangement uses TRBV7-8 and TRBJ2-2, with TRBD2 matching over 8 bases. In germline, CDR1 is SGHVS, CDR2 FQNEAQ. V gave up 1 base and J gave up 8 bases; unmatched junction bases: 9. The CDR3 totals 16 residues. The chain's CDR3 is CASSLVVGRATGELFF. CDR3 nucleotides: TGTGCCAGCAGCTTAGTAGTCGGGAGGGCCACTGGGGAGCTGTTTTTT. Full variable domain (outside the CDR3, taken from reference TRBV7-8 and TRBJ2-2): GAGVSQSPRYKVAKRGQDVALRCDPISGHVSLFWYQQALGQGPEFLTYFQNEAQLDKSGLPSDRFFAERPEGSVSTLKIQRTQQEDSAVYLCASSLVVGRATGELFFGEGSRLTVL.

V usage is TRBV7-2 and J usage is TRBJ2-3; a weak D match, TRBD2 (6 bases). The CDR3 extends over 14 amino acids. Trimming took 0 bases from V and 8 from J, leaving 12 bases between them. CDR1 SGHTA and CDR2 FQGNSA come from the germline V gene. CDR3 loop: CASSLALLAGTQYF. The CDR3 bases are TGTGCCAGCAGCTTAGCGCTACTAGCTGGTACGCAGTATTTT.

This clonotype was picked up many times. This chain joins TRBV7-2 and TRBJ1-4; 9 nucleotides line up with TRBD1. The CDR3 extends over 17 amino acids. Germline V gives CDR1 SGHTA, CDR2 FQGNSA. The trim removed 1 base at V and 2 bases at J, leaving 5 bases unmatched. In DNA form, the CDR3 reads TGTGCCAGCAGCTTAGGGGACAGGGTGACGACTAATGAAAAACTGTTTTTT. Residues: CASSLGDRVTTNEKLFF. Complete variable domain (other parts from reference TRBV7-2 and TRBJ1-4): GAGVSQSPSNKVTEKGKDVELRCDPISGHTALYWYRQSLGQGLEFLIYFQGNSAPDKSGLPSDRFSAERTGGSVSTLTIQRTQQEDSAVYLCASSLGDRVTTNEKLFFGSGTQLSVL.

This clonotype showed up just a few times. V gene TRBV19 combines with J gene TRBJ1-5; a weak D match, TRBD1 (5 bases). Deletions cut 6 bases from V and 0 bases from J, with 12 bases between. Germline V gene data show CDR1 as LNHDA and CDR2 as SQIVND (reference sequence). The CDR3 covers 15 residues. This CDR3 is CASSWTLYSNQPQHF. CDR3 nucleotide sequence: TGTGCCAGTAGCTGGACACTGTATAGCAATCAGCCCCAGCATTTT.

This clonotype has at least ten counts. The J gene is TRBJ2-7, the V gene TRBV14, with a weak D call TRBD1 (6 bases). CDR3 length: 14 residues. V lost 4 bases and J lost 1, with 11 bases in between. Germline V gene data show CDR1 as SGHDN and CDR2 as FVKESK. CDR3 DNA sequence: TGTGCCAGCAGCCTCTACAGGGAGTCCTACGAGCAGTACTTC. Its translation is CASSLYRESYEQYF.

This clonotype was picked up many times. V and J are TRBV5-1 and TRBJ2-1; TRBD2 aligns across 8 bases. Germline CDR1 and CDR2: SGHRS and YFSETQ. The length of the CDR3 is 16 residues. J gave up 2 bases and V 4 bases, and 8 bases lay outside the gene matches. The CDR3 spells CASSPSFSGAYNEQFF. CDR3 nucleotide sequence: TGCGCCAGCAGCCCTAGCTTTAGCGGGGCCTACAATGAGCAGTTCTTC.

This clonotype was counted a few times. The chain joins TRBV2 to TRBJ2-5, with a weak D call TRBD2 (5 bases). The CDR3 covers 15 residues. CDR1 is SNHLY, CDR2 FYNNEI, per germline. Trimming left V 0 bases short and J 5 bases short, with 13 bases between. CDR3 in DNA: TGTGCCAGCAGTGAAGCATGGGGAGTTGGTGAGACCCAGTACTTC. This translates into CASSEAWGVGETQYF.

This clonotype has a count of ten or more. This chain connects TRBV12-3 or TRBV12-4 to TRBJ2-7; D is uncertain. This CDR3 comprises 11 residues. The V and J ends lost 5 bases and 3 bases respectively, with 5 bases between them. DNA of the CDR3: TGTGCCAGCAGTGAAAGCTACGAGCAGTACTTC. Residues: CASSESYEQYF.

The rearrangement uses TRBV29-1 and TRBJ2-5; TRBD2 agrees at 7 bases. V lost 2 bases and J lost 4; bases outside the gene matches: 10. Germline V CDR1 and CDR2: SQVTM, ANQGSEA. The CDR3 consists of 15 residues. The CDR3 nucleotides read TGCAGCGTTGAATTAGCGCGGGGCGGGAGAGAGACCCAGTACTTC. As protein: CSVELARGGRETQYF.

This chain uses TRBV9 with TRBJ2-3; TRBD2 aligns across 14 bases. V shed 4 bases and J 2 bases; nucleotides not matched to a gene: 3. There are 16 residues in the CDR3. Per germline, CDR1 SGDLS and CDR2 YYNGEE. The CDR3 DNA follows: TGTGCCAGCAGCAGACTAGCGGGAGGGTACACAGATACGCAGTATTTT. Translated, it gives CASSRLAGGYTDTQYF.

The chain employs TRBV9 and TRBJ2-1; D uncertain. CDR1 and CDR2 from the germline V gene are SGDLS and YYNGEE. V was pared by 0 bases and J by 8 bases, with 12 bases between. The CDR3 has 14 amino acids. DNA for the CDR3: TGTGCCAGCAGCGTAGGAGGTAGGGCATATGAGCAGTTCTTC. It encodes CASSVGGRAYEQFF. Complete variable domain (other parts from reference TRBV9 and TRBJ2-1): DSGVTQTPKHLITATGQRVTLRCSPRSGDLSVYWYQQSLDQGLQFLIQYYNGEERAKGNILERFSAQQFPDLHSELNLSSLELGDSALYFCASSVGGRAYEQFFGPGTRLTVL.

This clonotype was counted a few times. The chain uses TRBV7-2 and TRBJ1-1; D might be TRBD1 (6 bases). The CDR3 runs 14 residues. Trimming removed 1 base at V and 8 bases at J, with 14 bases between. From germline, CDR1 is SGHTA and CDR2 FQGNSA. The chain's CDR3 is CASSLGQGPGEAFF. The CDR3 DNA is TGTGCCAGCAGCTTAGGCCAGGGGCCCGGGGAAGCTTTCTTT. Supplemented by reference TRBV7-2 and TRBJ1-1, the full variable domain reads GAGVSQSPSNKVTEKGKDVELRCDPISGHTALYWYRQSLGQGLEFLIYFQGNSAPDKSGLPSDRFSAERTGGSVSTLTIQRTQQEDSAVYLCASSLGQGPGEAFFGQGTRLTVV.

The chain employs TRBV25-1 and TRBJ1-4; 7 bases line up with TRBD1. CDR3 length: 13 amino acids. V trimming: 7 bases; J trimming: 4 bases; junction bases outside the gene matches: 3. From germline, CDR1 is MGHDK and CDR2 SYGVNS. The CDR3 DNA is TGTGCCAGCACGGGACAGCTTAATGAAAAACTGTTTTTT. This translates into CASTGQLNEKLFF.

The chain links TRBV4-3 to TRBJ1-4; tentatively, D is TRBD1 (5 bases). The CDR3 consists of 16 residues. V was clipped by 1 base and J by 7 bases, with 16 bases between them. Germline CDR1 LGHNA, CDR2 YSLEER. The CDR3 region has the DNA TGCGCCAGCAGCCAAGCTTCGACATATGGGGCTGAAAAACTGTTTTTT. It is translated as CASSQASTYGAEKLFF.

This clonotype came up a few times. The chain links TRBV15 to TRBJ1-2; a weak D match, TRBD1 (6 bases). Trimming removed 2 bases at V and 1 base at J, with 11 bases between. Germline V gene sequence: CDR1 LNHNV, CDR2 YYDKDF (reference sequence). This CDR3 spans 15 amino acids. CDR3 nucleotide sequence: TGTGCCACCAGCAGAACTGACAGGATTAACTATGGCTACACCTTC. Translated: CATSRTDRINYGYTF.

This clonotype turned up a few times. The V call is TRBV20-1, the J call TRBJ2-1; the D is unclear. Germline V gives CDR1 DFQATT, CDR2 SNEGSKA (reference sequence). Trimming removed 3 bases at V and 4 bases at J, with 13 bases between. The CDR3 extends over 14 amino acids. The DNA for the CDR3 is TGCAGTGCTAGGGCGCCCAGTGGATACAATGAGCAGTTCTTC. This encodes CSARAPSGYNEQFF.

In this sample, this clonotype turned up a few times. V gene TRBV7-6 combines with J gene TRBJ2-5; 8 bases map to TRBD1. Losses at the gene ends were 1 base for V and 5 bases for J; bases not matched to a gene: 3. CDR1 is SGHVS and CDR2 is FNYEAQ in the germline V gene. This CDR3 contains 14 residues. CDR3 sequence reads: CASSLGTGTETQYF. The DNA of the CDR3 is TGTGCCAGCAGCTTAGGGACAGGGACGGAGACCCAGTACTTC.

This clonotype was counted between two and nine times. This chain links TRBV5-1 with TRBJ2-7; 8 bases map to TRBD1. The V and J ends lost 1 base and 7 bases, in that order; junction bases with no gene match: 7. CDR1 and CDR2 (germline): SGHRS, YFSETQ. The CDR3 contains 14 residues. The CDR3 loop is CASSLTGDRREQYF. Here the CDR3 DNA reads TGCGCCAGCAGCTTGACAGGGGACAGGAGGGAGCAGTACTTC.

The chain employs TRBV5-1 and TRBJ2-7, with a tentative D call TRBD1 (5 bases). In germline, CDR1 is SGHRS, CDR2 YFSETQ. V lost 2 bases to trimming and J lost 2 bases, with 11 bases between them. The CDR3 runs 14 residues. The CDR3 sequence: CASSLAGYAYEQYF. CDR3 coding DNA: TGCGCCAGCAGCTTAGCAGGGTATGCCTACGAGCAGTACTTC.

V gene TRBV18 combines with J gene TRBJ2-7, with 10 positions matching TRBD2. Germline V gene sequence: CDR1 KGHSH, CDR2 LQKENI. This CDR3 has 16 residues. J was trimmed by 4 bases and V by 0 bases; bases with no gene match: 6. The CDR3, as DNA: TGTGCCAGCTCACCACCGGCTAGCGGGAGATTTTACGAGCAGTACTTC. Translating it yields CASSPPASGRFYEQYF.